At least ten counts were recorded for the clone carrying this TCR beta chain. The sample originates from a study of T-cell memory formation after mild COVID-19. TCRalpha and TCRbeta libraries used 5'RACE with constant-segment primers and UMIs. One entry per CDR3 protein, called by TCRdb with MiXCR from the 5' RACE reads. The repertoire includes about 430,000 distinct CDR3 sequences, roughly 18% of them detected once, and roughly a fifth sits in the top ten. The specimen sequenced was PBMCs or a T cell subset sorted from them (not recorded which). The TCR comes from a man younger than 35 who had mild COVID-19 (a few samples of this study predate the infection). Cell type and time point are not known.

CDR3 sequence (DNA): TGTGCCAGCAGCTTAAAGTTGGACACAGATACGCAGTATTTT. It encodes CASSLKLDTDTQYF. The rearrangement joins TRBV7-2 to TRBJ2-3; D uncertain. The CDR3 is 14 amino acids. The V gene's germline CDR1 is SGHTA and CDR2 FQGNSA. V lost 2 bases and J 2 bases, leaving 8 bases between the germline ends.